Below, 21 T cell receptor beta chains from the same sample are listed, as sequenced in a study of blood T cell repertoires in COVID-19. Clones were read by immunoSEQ multiplex PCR, and TCRdb kept only the in-frame ones, dropping some. Of a few hundred thousand clones in the sample, more than 75% are singletons; the top ten hold 10%. Sequences were obtained from PBMCs or T cells enriched from blood (not recorded which). These receptors all come from a woman aged 45-65 years who had recovered from COVID-19.

In its sample, this clone was seen once. The chain joins TRBV19 to TRBJ1-2; 7 bases fit TRBD1. The CDR3 extends over 15 amino acids. CDR1 and CDR2 from the germline V gene are LNHDA and SQIVND (reference sequence). After removal of 2 bases from V and 6 bases from J, the junction contained 9 bases not matched to a gene. CDR3 protein: CASSIPRTGVDGYTF. DNA for the CDR3: TGTGCCAGTAGTATACCCCGAACAGGGGTCGATGGCTACACCTTC.

The chain combines TRBV13 with TRBJ1-6, with D possibly being TRBD1 (5 bases). Deletions cut 5 bases from V and 6 bases from J, with 26 bases between. Germline lookup yields CDR1 PRHDT and CDR2 FYEKMQ (reference sequence). This CDR3 is 19 amino acids long. The CDR3 sequence is CASSPQTESGSLGNSPLHF. CDR3 in DNA: TGTGCCAGCAGCCCCCAAACCGAATCAGGGTCTCTGGGTAATTCACCCCTCCACTTT.

This clone was counted between two and nine times. This chain links TRBV4-2 with TRBJ2-2; D remains ambiguous. The V gene lost 4 bases and the J gene lost 3 bases, with 9 bases spanning the gap. Looked up from germline, CDR1 is LGHNA and CDR2 is YNFKEQ. The CDR3 consists of 14 residues. In DNA form, the CDR3 reads TGTGCCAGCAGCCCAACAGCAGACACCGGGGAGCTGTTTTTT. Amino acid sequence: CASSPTADTGELFF.

This chain links TRBV19 with TRBJ1-5, with TRBD1 identical over 8 bases. The germline CDR1 and CDR2 sequences are LNHDA and SQIVND (reference sequence). With 0 bases clipped from V and 2 bases from J, the junction kept 3 bases outside the gene matches. This CDR3 is built from 16 residues. CDR3 nucleotides: TGTGCCAGTAGTATAGATTCGACAGGGGGCAATCAGCCCCAGCATTTT. This gives the protein CASSIDSTGGNQPQHF.

The chain uses TRBV5-1 and TRBJ2-5, with a possible D match to TRBD1 (5 bases). CDR3 length: 13 amino acids. Looked up from germline, CDR1 is SGHRS and CDR2 is YFSETQ. Trimming left V 0 bases short and J 6 bases short, with 9 bases between. CDR3 bases: TGCGCCAGCAGCTTGGATCAGGGAAAGACCCAGTACTTC. This codes for CASSLDQGKTQYF. Drawing the rest from reference TRBV5-1 and TRBJ2-5, the complete variable domain is KAGVTQTPRYLIKTRGQQVTLSCSPISGHRSVSWYQQTPGQGLQFLFEYFSETQRNKGNFPGRFSGRQFSNSRSEMNVSTLELGDSALYLCASSLDQGKTQYFGPGTRLLVL.

CDR3 sequence: CASSMFGGGNTIYF. CDR3 DNA: TGTGCCAGTAGTATGTTCGGCGGGGGAAACACCATATATTTT. The chain is built from TRBV19 and TRBJ1-3; D ambiguous. The CDR3 is 14 residues long. Germline CDR1 is LNHDA and CDR2 is SQIVND (reference sequence). Trimming pared 3 bases from V and 4 bases from J, leaving 10 bases between.

The chain joins TRBV5-1 to TRBJ2-1; 9 bases match TRBD2. CDR3 size: 14 residues. V was pared by 6 bases and J by 10 bases, with 11 bases of the junction left unmatched. Germline V lookup: CDR1 SGHRS, CDR2 YFSETQ. This CDR3 reads CASTGGGGAQEQFF. CDR3 DNA: TGCGCCAGCACCGGCGGCGGGGGGGCCCAGGAGCAGTTCTTC. The full variable domain, rest sourced from reference TRBV5-1 and TRBJ2-1, is KAGVTQTPRYLIKTRGQQVTLSCSPISGHRSVSWYQQTPGQGLQFLFEYFSETQRNKGNFPGRFSGRQFSNSRSEMNVSTLELGDSALYLCASTGGGGAQEQFFGPGTRLTVL.

V and J are TRBV9 and TRBJ1-3; D uncertain. This CDR3 has 13 amino acids. Between the trimmed V and J ends, which lost 4 bases and 2 bases, there was a span of 7 bases. CDR1 and CDR2 from the germline V gene are SGDLS and YYNGEE. The CDR3 reads CASSSETGNTIYF. CDR3 DNA sequence: TGTGCCAGCAGCTCGGAGACTGGAAACACCATATATTTT.

This rearrangement joins TRBV7-2 to TRBJ2-3; a possible D gene is TRBD2 (5 bases). Germline V gene data show CDR1 as SGHTA and CDR2 as FQGNSA. This CDR3 is built from 13 residues. The V and J ends lost 1 base and 4 bases respectively, with 6 bases between them. The CDR3 DNA reads as TGTGCCAGCAGCTTAGAGAGGGCAGATACGCAGTATTTT. This codes for CASSLERADTQYF.

This clone appeared a single time. The chain uses TRBV5-1 and TRBJ1-6; D gene ambiguous. Germline CDR1 SGHRS, CDR2 YFSETQ. V was trimmed by 7 bases and J by 0 bases, leaving 14 bases between them. The CDR3 has 16 amino acids. CDR3 in DNA: TGCGCCAGCCGCCAACAGATTGGCTCCTATAATTCACCCCTCCACTTT. Its protein is CASRQQIGSYNSPLHF.

This chain joins TRBV12-5 and TRBJ1-1; D gene ambiguous. Germline V gives CDR1 LGHNT, CDR2 FRNRAP. Trimming stripped 7 bases from V and 4 bases from J, with 13 bases between. This CDR3 contains 13 residues. This CDR3 reads CASVKGGGTEAFF. The CDR3 coding sequence is TGTGCTAGTGTAAAGGGAGGAGGCACTGAAGCTTTCTTT.

The chain couples TRBV6-4 to TRBJ2-1; weak D call: TRBD2 (5 bases). Germline V gives CDR1 MRHNA, CDR2 SNTAGT. The CDR3 consists of 13 residues. With 7 bases removed from V and 7 bases from J, the gap between germline ends came to 14 bases. The CDR3 reads CASTLSARNEQFF. The CDR3 DNA is TGTGCCAGCACCCTTAGCGCCAGGAATGAGCAGTTCTTC.

This chain uses TRBV7-3 with TRBJ2-5; TRBD2 agrees at 7 bases. Per germline, CDR1 SGHTA and CDR2 FQGTGA. V lost 5 bases and J lost 1; bases outside the gene matches: 4. The CDR3 is made up of 14 amino acids. CDR3 amino acids: CASSRGGSQETQYF. CDR3 nucleotides: TGTGCCAGCAGCCGCGGGGGATCCCAAGAGACCCAGTACTTC.

This chain connects TRBV7-2 to TRBJ1-5; D is possibly TRBD1 (5 bases). Germline V gives CDR1 SGHTA, CDR2 FQGNSA. This CDR3 region has 15 residues. V was trimmed by 5 bases and J by 6 bases, leaving 17 bases between them. The CDR3 nucleotides read TGTGCCAGCAGCCCCATGTGGGGGGACGGTCAGCCCCAGCATTTT. Encoded protein: CASSPMWGDGQPQHF.

The chain has TRBV2 and TRBJ2-1; TRBD2 aligns across 8 bases. V gave up 0 bases and J gave up 4 bases; unmatched junction bases: 5. The CDR3 sequence is 16 residues long. Germline lookup yields CDR1 SNHLY and CDR2 FYNNEI. The CDR3 loop is CASSEAVAGTYNEQFF. In nucleotides, the CDR3 is TGTGCCAGCAGTGAAGCGGTAGCGGGGACTTACAATGAGCAGTTCTTC.

In regard to this clone: It is likely a read error: a sequence one base away is far more abundant. The V call is TRBV12-3 or TRBV12-4, the J call TRBJ1-2, with 7 positions matching TRBD1. The CDR3 is made up of 13 amino acids. The junction had 3 bases not matched to a gene; V was cut back by 6 bases and J by 2 bases. CDR3 in amino acids: CASSQTGNYGYTF. The CDR3 DNA reads TGTGCCAGCAGCCAGACAGGGAACTATGGCTACACCTTC.

The rearrangement uses TRBV5-6 and TRBJ1-2; D possibly corresponds to TRBD1 (6 bases). Germline V CDR1 and CDR2: SGHDT, YYEEEE. The length of the CDR3 is 14 residues. With 1 base removed from V and 8 bases from J, the gap between germline ends came to 15 bases. The CDR3 is CASSLLQGVIGYTF. CDR3 nucleotide sequence: TGTGCCAGCAGCTTGTTACAGGGAGTTATCGGCTACACCTTC.

The chain recombines TRBV18 with TRBJ2-7; 7 bases are shared with TRBD1. The CDR3 length is 15 residues. Germline CDR1 reads KGHSH; CDR2 reads LQKENI. V was clipped by 4 bases and J by 4 bases; unmatched bases: 10. The CDR3 coding sequence is TGTGCCAGCTCACAAAATAAAGGGGGCCGGTACGAGCAGTACTTC. Encoded protein: CASSQNKGGRYEQYF.

This clone came up once. The V gene is TRBV7-9, the J gene TRBJ1-2; 8 bases are shared with TRBD1. Losses at the gene ends were 9 bases for V and 4 bases for J; bases not matched to a gene: 13. Germline V gene lookup returns CDR1 SEHNR and CDR2 FQNEAQ (reference sequence). The CDR3 runs 15 residues. The CDR3 reads CASSETGQGGYGYTF. DNA of the CDR3: TGTGCCAGTTCGGAAACCGGACAGGGAGGCTATGGCTACACCTTC.

The rearrangement uses TRBV28 and TRBJ1-1; 7 nucleotides match TRBD1. The germline V gene encodes CDR1 MDHEN and CDR2 SYDVKM. CDR3 length: 14 amino acids. The V and J ends lost 7 bases and 4 bases, in that order; junction bases with no gene match: 9. CDR3 protein: CASIVGGVSTEAFF. CDR3 nucleotides: TGTGCCAGCATCGTAGGGGGCGTGAGCACTGAAGCTTTCTTT. Drawing the rest from reference TRBV28 and TRBJ1-1, the complete variable domain is DVKVTQSSRYLVKRTGEKVFLECVQDMDHENMFWYRQDPGLGLRLIYFSYDVKMKEKGDIPEGYSVSREKKERFSLILESASTNQTSMYLCASIVGGVSTEAFFGQGTRLTVV.

The chain has TRBV7-6 and TRBJ2-2, with D maybe TRBD2 (6 bases). Germline CDR1 reads SGHVS; CDR2 reads FNYEAQ. This CDR3 region has 16 residues. V lost 2 bases to trimming and J lost 1 base, with 11 bases between them. In DNA form, the CDR3 reads TGTGCCAGCAGCTTATCGGCGGGAATGAACACCGGGGAGCTGTTTTTT. Amino acids: CASSLSAGMNTGELFF.